The following is a TCR beta chain sequence with its context. The antigen remains unidentified. The data are from a study of response to subunit inactivated influenza vaccine. Overall study results and limits: There was a suggestion from the authors that each seasonal influenza vaccination recruits few new T cells.

The trim removed 0 bases at V and 7 bases at J, leaving 7 bases unmatched. CDR1 and CDR2 from the germline V gene are LGHDT and YNNKEL (reference sequence). The CDR3 length is 16 residues. TCRdb redid the calling of the RT-PCR reads with MiXCR, one entry per CDR3 protein. This sample has 170,000 or so distinct CDR3 sequences, with about 10% found just once. This material consisted of CD8+ T cells sorted from PBMCs, taken around 2 years after vaccination. The receptor was isolated from a man aged 45 to 70 who received an inactivated influenza vaccine. The chain joins TRBV3-1 to TRBJ2-1; TRBD1 agrees at 9 bases. CDR3 nucleotide sequence: TGTGCCAGCAGCCAAGATTTACAGGGGGCGCAGAATGAGCAGTTCTTC. Protein product: CASSQDLQGAQNEQFF.